A selection of T cell receptor beta chains follows, all from one sample in a study of identical twins. TCRdb analysed the 5' RACE reads with MiXCR anew, one entry per CDR3 protein. The data contain around 250,000 distinct CDR3 sequences, roughly an eighth of them singletons. Another study also made use of these data, one on yellow fever vaccine responses in identical twins.

Sequenced: memory (CD45RO+) T cells sorted from blood. Receptor source: a woman younger than 35 in good health. CDR3s include the opening cysteine and the closing phenylalanine or tryptophan. The order of the fields is clone size, D gene, V gene, J gene, CDR3 DNA, CDR3 protein. D genes are given only for firm matches. Where a row states a size, it is once, few, many or the class of an expanded clone; other rows omit it.

clone_size: few
d_call: NA
v_call: TRBV11-2
j_call: TRBJ2-5
cdr3_nt: TGTGCCAGCAGGAGGGAGCGGTCCGGGGAGACCCAGTACTTC
cdr3_aa: CASRRERSGETQYF

clone_size: NA
d_call: TRBD1
v_call: TRBV25-1
j_call: TRBJ2-1
cdr3_nt: TGTGCCAGCACCGACAGGGTATACACGCATGAGCAGTTCTTC
cdr3_aa: CASTDRVYTHEQFF

clone_size: many
d_call: NA
v_call: TRBV27
j_call: TRBJ2-7
cdr3_nt: TGTGCCAGCAGACAGGGATCCCACGAGCAGTACTTC
cdr3_aa: CASRQGSHEQYF

clone_size: few
d_call: NA
v_call: TRBV6-1
j_call: TRBJ2-2
cdr3_nt: TGTGCCAGCAGACCAGGGAACCTCGGTAGCACCGGGGAGCTGTTTTTT
cdr3_aa: CASRPGNLGSTGELFF

clone_size: NA
d_call: NA
v_call: TRBV7-3
j_call: TRBJ2-5
cdr3_nt: TGTGCCAGCAGCTTAAACTCGGGCCTTTTGAAAGAGACCCAGTACTTC
cdr3_aa: CASSLNSGLLKETQYF

clone_size: NA
d_call: TRBD1
v_call: TRBV20-1
j_call: TRBJ1-4
cdr3_nt: TGCAGTGCTAGAGACTGGTCGGGACAGTCGAATGAAAAACTGTTTTTT
cdr3_aa: CSARDWSGQSNEKLFF

clone_size: many
d_call: TRBD1
v_call: TRBV10-3
j_call: TRBJ2-2
cdr3_nt: TGTGCCACCCGGACAGGATACACCGGGGAGCTGTTTTTT
cdr3_aa: CATRTGYTGELFF

clone_size: few
d_call: NA
v_call: TRBV9
j_call: TRBJ2-7
cdr3_nt: TGTGCCAGCAGCGTACTCCCGGGGGATAATTACGAGCAGTACTTC
cdr3_aa: CASSVLPGDNYEQYF

clone_size: few
d_call: NA
v_call: TRBV6-2/TRBV6-3
j_call: TRBJ1-2
cdr3_nt: TGTGCCAGCAGTTACGGGACTGACTATGGCTACACCTTC
cdr3_aa: CASSYGTDYGYTF

clone_size: few
d_call: TRBD1
v_call: TRBV12-3/TRBV12-4
j_call: TRBJ1-5
cdr3_nt: TGTGCCAGCTCCCTGGGACAGTACAATCAGCCCCAGCATTTT
cdr3_aa: CASSLGQYNQPQHF

clone_size: NA
d_call: NA
v_call: TRBV3-1
j_call: TRBJ2-5
cdr3_nt: TGTGCCAGCAGCTCGAGCGCCCCGAGTCCAGAGACCCAGTACTTC
cdr3_aa: CASSSSAPSPETQYF

clone_size: few
d_call: TRBD1
v_call: TRBV24-1
j_call: TRBJ2-7
cdr3_nt: TGTGCCACCAGTGAGAAGAAGGGGGCTGGGTTGTACTTC
cdr3_aa: CATSEKKGAGLYF

clone_size: NA
d_call: NA
v_call: TRBV7-2
j_call: TRBJ2-2
cdr3_nt: TGTGCCAGCAGCTGGGACTGGACCGGGGAGCTGTTTTTT
cdr3_aa: CASSWDWTGELFF

clone_size: few
d_call: NA
v_call: TRBV12-3/TRBV12-4
j_call: TRBJ1-5
cdr3_nt: TGTGCCAGCAGTTTATCAGCGAATCAGCCCCAGCATTTT
cdr3_aa: CASSLSANQPQHF

clone_size: NA
d_call: NA
v_call: TRBV11-2
j_call: TRBJ2-5
cdr3_nt: TGTGCCAGCAGCCGTCACCTTCAGGAGGACCAGACCCAGTACTTC
cdr3_aa: CASSRHLQEDQTQYF

clone_size: few
d_call: TRBD1
v_call: TRBV28
j_call: TRBJ1-2
cdr3_nt: TGTGCTGTGGGACAGGGGCTCCCCTACTATGGCTACACCTTC
cdr3_aa: CAVGQGLPYYGYTF

clone_size: NA
d_call: NA
v_call: TRBV9
j_call: TRBJ1-6
cdr3_nt: TGTGCCAGCAGCGTAGGAGGGGAGAATTCACCCCTCCACTTT
cdr3_aa: CASSVGGENSPLHF

clone_size: NA
d_call: NA
v_call: TRBV20-1
j_call: TRBJ1-1
cdr3_nt: TGCAGTGCCTGGGAGAACACTGAAGCTTTCTTT
cdr3_aa: CSAWENTEAFF

clone_size: few
d_call: NA
v_call: TRBV28
j_call: TRBJ1-5
cdr3_nt: TGTGCCAGCAGTTCCGCTACAGGGCCGACGCAGCCCCAGCATTTT
cdr3_aa: CASSSATGPTQPQHF

clone_size: NA
d_call: NA
v_call: TRBV3-1
j_call: TRBJ2-3
cdr3_nt: TGTGCCAGCAGCCAAGATGTGACAAAGGGGGCAGATACGCAGTATTTT
cdr3_aa: CASSQDVTKGADTQYF

clone_size: NA
d_call: NA
v_call: TRBV27
j_call: TRBJ1-5
cdr3_nt: TGTGCCAGCAGACCATACAGTGGCAATCAGCCCCAGCATTTT
cdr3_aa: CASRPYSGNQPQHF

clone_size: few
d_call: NA
v_call: TRBV6-1
j_call: TRBJ2-1
cdr3_nt: TGTGCCAGCAGTACGCGGTCCCTTTCCAATGAGCAGTTCTTC
cdr3_aa: CASSTRSLSNEQFF

clone_size: NA
d_call: NA
v_call: TRBV15
j_call: TRBJ1-1
cdr3_nt: TGTGCCACCAGCAGAGATGCGGCAAACACTGAAGCTTTCTTT
cdr3_aa: CATSRDAANTEAFF

clone_size: few
d_call: NA
v_call: TRBV5-1
j_call: TRBJ1-1
cdr3_nt: TGCGCCAGCAGCTTGCGAGACGGGGCCACTGAAGCTTTCTTT
cdr3_aa: CASSLRDGATEAFF